These T cell receptor beta chains were read from a single sample in a study of blood T cell repertoires in COVID-19. Measured with immunoSEQ multiplex PCR; TCRdb has only the in-frame clones, and not every one. The sample gives 75,000 or so clones, around four fifths of which show up once; roughly 18% is in the top ten. The sequenced sample consisted of peripheral blood. These TCRs come from a woman over 75 with acute or convalescent COVID-19. The CDR3 runs from the conserved cysteine through the conserved F or W. The order of the fields is V gene, D gene, J gene, clone size, CDR3 protein, CDR3 DNA. A D gene is named only where the DNA matches it firmly. Rows may omit the clone size; those that give it use once, few, many or a size class.

>TRBV3-1/TRBV3-2|NA|TRBJ2-2|NA
CASSQSGHLTGELFF
TGTGCCAGCAGCCAATCGGGACACCTCACCGGGGAGCTGTTTTTT
>TRBV27|TRBD1|TRBJ1-2|NA
CASRRITTGGASYGYTF
TGTGCCAGCAGAAGGATTACCACAGGGGGCGCGAGTTATGGCTACACCTTC
>TRBV19|NA|TRBJ1-6|NA
CASSPDTSSYNSPLHF
TGTGCCAGTAGTCCAGACACGTCCTCCTATAATTCACCCCTCCACTTT
>TRBV5-1|TRBD2|TRBJ2-5|NA
CASSLGPGLAEETQYF
TGCGCCAGCAGCTTGGGACCAGGACTAGCGGAAGAGACCCAGTACTTC
>TRBV5-6|TRBD1|TRBJ2-2|NA
CASSGTGTDGTGELFF
TGTGCCAGCAGCGGAACCGGGACAGACGGGACCGGGGAGCTGTTTTTT
>TRBV13|NA|TRBJ2-7|NA
CASSSGHNTEQYF
TGTGCCAGCAGCTCGGGACATAACACCGAGCAGTACTTC
>TRBV5-1|NA|TRBJ1-3|NA
CASSLYGRGPYSGNTIYF
TGCGCCAGCAGCTTGTATGGCAGGGGTCCTTACTCTGGAAACACCATATATTTT
>TRBV3-1/TRBV3-2|NA|TRBJ2-3|NA
CASSQESGFSTDTQYF
TGTGCCAGCAGCCAAGAATCCGGGTTTAGCACAGATACGCAGTATTTT
>TRBV28|NA|TRBJ2-2|once
CASSYGVWELFF
TGTGCCAGCAGTTATGGAGTATGGGAGCTGTTTTTT
>TRBV4-2|TRBD2|TRBJ2-3|NA
CASSQEGGRGVTDTQYF
TGTGCCAGCAGCCAAGAGGGGGGACGGGGGGTCACAGATACGCAGTATTTT
>TRBV2|NA|TRBJ1-1|NA
CASSDIGGRTEAFF
TGTGCCAGCAGTGATATCGGGGGTCGCACTGAAGCTTTCTTT
>TRBV10-3|TRBD2|TRBJ2-1|once
CAISGVAGADEQFF
TGTGCCATCAGTGGGGTAGCGGGGGCAGACGAGCAGTTCTTC
>TRBV6-5|NA|TRBJ1-5|NA
CASKADNLSNQPQHF
TGTGCCAGCAAGGCGGACAACCTTAGCAATCAGCCCCAGCATTTT
>TRBV29-1|TRBD1|TRBJ1-2|NA
CSVRTGGHGYTF
TGCAGCGTTCGGACAGGGGGTCATGGCTACACCTTC
>TRBV5-1|TRBD1|TRBJ2-1|NA
CASSTGTGGNEQFF
TGCGCCAGCAGCACCGGGACAGGGGGCAATGAGCAGTTCTTC
>TRBV6-5|NA|TRBJ2-3|NA
CASTETGVNTDTQYF
TGTGCCAGCACGGAAACGGGAGTCAACACAGATACGCAGTATTTT
>TRBV6-2/TRBV6-3|NA|TRBJ2-7|many
CASSPAASVHEQYF
TGTGCCAGCAGCCCCGCGGCTTCGGTCCACGAGCAGTACTTC
>TRBV7-2|TRBD1|TRBJ1-1|NA
CASSLGGQGTGEAFF
TGTGCCAGCAGCTTAGGGGGACAGGGGACTGGTGAAGCTTTCTTT
>TRBV11-3|NA|TRBJ2-3|NA
CASSLVVFRQGRGDTQYF
TGTGCCAGCAGCTTAGTGGTATTTCGTCAGGGGAGGGGGGATACGCAGTATTTT
>TRBV6-5|TRBD1|TRBJ1-1|NA
CASSRDRVKTEAFF
TGTGCCAGCAGTCGCGACAGGGTCAAAACTGAAGCTTTCTTT
>TRBV24-1|NA|TRBJ2-7|NA
CATSDSGREQYF
TGTGCCACCAGCGACTCCGGCCGGGAGCAGTACTTC
>TRBV19|NA|TRBJ1-1|NA
CASNMIGVRTEAFF
TGTGCCAGTAATATGATCGGGGTAAGGACTGAAGCTTTCTTT
>TRBV10-3|NA|TRBJ1-2|NA
CAISESSLTGNYGYTF
TGTGCCATCAGTGAGTCAAGTCTTACAGGGAACTATGGCTACACCTTC
>TRBV5-1|TRBD2|TRBJ2-3|NA
CASSLRTSGGRTDTQYF
TGCGCCAGCAGCTTGCGGACTAGCGGGGGGCGAACAGATACGCAGTATTTT
>TRBV7-9|TRBD1|TRBJ2-3|NA
CASSSRGQSTDTQYF
TGTGCCAGCAGCTCCAGGGGGCAAAGCACAGATACGCAGTATTTT
>TRBV6-6|NA|TRBJ1-1|NA
CATFNSMNTEAFF
TGTGCCACCTTTAACAGCATGAACACTGAAGCTTTCTTT
>TRBV30|NA|TRBJ1-1|NA
CAWSLGWGHPNTEAFF
TGTGCCTGGAGCCTTGGGTGGGGACACCCGAACACTGAAGCTTTCTTT
>TRBV5-5|TRBD2|TRBJ2-3|medium-sized
CASSLGSGGTDTQYF
TGTGCCAGCAGCTTGGGTAGCGGGGGCACAGATACGCAGTATTTT
>TRBV2|NA|TRBJ1-4|NA
CASTNSGANEKLFF
TGTGCCAGCACCAACAGCGGGGCTAATGAAAAACTGTTTTTT
>TRBV6-2/TRBV6-3|TRBD1|TRBJ2-1|NA
CASSYRGQVYNEQFF
TGTGCCAGCAGTTATCGGGGACAGGTATACAATGAGCAGTTCTTC
>TRBV2|TRBD2|TRBJ2-3|NA
CASTGLASDTQYF
TGTGCCAGCACTGGACTAGCGTCGGATACGCAGTATTTT
>TRBV25-1|NA|TRBJ1-1|NA
CASSMGQVNTEAFF
TGTGCCAGCAGTATGGGCCAGGTGAACACTGAAGCTTTCTTT
>TRBV3-1/TRBV3-2|NA|TRBJ1-6|few
CASSHGGNSPLHF
TGTGCCAGCAGCCACGGGGGTAATTCACCCCTCCACTTT
>TRBV7-3|NA|TRBJ2-5|NA
CASSLRTETVYQETQYF
TGTGCCAGCAGCTTAAGAACCGAGACAGTGTACCAAGAGACCCAGTACTTC
>TRBV29-1|NA|TRBJ1-4|once
CSVEREKLFF
TGCAGCGTTGAGAGGGAAAAACTGTTTTTT
>TRBV15|TRBD2|TRBJ2-1|NA
CATSREKTSGNNNEQFF
TGTGCCACCAGCAGAGAAAAGACTAGCGGGAACAACAATGAGCAGTTCTTC
>TRBV2|TRBD1|TRBJ2-1|NA
CASTRQGALYNEQFF
TGTGCCAGCACACGACAGGGGGCTCTCTACAATGAGCAGTTCTTC
>TRBV7-6|NA|TRBJ1-4|NA
CASSLATGPNEKLFF
TGTGCCAGCAGCTTAGCGACAGGACCTAATGAAAAACTGTTTTTT
>TRBV6-5|TRBD1|TRBJ1-4|once
CASSIRDSNEKLFF
TGTGCCAGCAGTATCCGGGACAGCAATGAAAAACTGTTTTTT
>TRBV28|NA|TRBJ2-2|NA
CASHLGGTGELFF
TGTGCCAGCCACCTAGGTGGGACCGGGGAGCTGTTTTTT
>TRBV30|TRBD1|TRBJ1-6|NA
CAWITTGGGSPLHF
TGTGCCTGGATAACGACAGGGGGCGGATCACCCCTCCACTTT
>TRBV5-1|TRBD1|TRBJ2-2|NA
CASSPDRAGTGELFF
TGCGCCAGCAGCCCTGACAGGGCCGGGACCGGGGAGCTGTTTTTT
>TRBV6-1|NA|TRBJ1-1|NA
CASSLGARGTEAFF
TGTGCCAGCAGTTTGGGGGCGCGTGGCACTGAAGCTTTCTTT
>TRBV19|NA|TRBJ1-2|NA
CASSILAGRRSGYTF
TGTGCCAGTAGTATTCTGGCAGGGCGAAGGAGTGGCTACACCTTC
>TRBV5-1|NA|TRBJ2-3|NA
CASTGGQRGPTDTQYF
TGCGCCAGCACCGGGGGGCAGCGGGGACCCACAGATACGCAGTATTTT
>TRBV11-2|TRBD1|TRBJ2-7|NA
CASSRTGLDYEQYF
TGTGCCAGCAGTCGGACAGGGTTGGACTACGAGCAGTACTTC
>TRBV7-8|TRBD2|TRBJ2-1|NA
CASSQSRGAYNEQFF
TGTGCCAGCAGCCAGTCCCGGGGGGCCTACAATGAGCAGTTCTTC
>TRBV27|NA|TRBJ1-1|NA
CASSTQGFSTFF
TGTGCCAGCAGCACACAGGGATTCTCAACTTTCTTT
>TRBV5-4|TRBD1|TRBJ2-7|NA
CASSYGTANLYEQYF
TGTGCCAGCAGTTACGGGACAGCTAACCTCTACGAGCAGTACTTC
>TRBV19|NA|TRBJ1-1|few
CASSEQGWGTEAFF
TGTGCCAGTAGTGAACAGGGATGGGGCACTGAAGCTTTCTTT
>TRBV2|NA|TRBJ1-6|NA
CASSPQRGPTGNSPLHF
TGTGCCAGCAGCCCCCAGCGGGGGCCTACGGGTAATTCACCCCTCCACTTT
>TRBV2|NA|TRBJ1-5|NA
CASLGQNNQPQHF
TGTGCCAGCCTAGGACAGAACAATCAGCCCCAGCATTTT
>TRBV25-1|NA|TRBJ2-7|few
CASSRRASYEQYF
TGTGCCAGCAGTCGGCGGGCCTCCTACGAGCAGTACTTC
>TRBV7-6|NA|TRBJ1-3|NA
CASSNQGRAISGNTIYF
TGTGCCAGCAGCAACCAGGGGCGAGCAATCTCTGGAAACACCATATATTTT
>TRBV10-3|NA|TRBJ2-1|NA
CAISDHTGAVNEQFF
TGTGCCATCAGTGACCATACGGGAGCGGTAAATGAGCAGTTCTTC
>TRBV5-1|NA|TRBJ1-4|NA
CASTLNSGTNEKLFF
TGCGCCAGCACCTTAAACAGCGGAACTAATGAAAAACTGTTTTTT
>TRBV4-2|TRBD2|TRBJ2-3|NA
CASSRILGTREADTQYF
TGTGCCAGCAGCCGCATCCTCGGGACTAGGGAGGCAGATACGCAGTATTTT